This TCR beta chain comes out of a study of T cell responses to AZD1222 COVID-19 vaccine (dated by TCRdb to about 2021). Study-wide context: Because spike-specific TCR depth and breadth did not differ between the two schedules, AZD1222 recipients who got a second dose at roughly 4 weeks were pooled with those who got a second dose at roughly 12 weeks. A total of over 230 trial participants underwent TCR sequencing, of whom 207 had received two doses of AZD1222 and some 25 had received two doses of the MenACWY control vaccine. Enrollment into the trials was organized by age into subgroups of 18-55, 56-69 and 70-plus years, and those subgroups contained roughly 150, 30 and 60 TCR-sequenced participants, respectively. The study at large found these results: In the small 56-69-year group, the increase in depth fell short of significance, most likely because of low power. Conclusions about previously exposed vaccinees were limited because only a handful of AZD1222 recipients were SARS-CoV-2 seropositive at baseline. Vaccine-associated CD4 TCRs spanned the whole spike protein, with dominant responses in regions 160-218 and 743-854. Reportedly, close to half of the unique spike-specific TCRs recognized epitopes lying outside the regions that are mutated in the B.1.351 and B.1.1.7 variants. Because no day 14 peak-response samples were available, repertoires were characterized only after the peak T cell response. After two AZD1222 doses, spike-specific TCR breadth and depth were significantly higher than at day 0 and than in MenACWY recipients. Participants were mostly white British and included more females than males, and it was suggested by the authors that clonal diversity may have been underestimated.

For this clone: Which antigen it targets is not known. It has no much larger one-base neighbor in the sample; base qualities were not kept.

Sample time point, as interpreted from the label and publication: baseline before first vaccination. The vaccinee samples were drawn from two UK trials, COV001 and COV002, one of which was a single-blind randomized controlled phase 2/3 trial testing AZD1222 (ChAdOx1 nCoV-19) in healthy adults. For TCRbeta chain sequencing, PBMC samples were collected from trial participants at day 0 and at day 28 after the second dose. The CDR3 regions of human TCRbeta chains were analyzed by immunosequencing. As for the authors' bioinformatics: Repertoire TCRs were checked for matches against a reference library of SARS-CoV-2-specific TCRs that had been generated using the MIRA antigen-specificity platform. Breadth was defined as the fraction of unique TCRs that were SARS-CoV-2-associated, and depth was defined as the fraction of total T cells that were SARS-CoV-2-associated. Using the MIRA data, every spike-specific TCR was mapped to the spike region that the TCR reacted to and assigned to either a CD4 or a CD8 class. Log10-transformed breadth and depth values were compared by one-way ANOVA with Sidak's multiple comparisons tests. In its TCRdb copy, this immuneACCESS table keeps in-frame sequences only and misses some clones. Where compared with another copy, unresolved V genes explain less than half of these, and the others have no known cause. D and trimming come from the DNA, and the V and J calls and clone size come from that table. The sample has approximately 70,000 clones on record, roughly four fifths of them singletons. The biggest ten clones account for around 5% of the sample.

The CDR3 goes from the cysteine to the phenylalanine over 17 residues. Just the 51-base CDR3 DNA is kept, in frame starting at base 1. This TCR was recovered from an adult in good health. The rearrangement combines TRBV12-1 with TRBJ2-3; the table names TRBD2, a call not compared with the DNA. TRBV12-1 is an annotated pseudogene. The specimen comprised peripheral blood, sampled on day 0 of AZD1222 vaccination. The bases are TGTGCCAGCAGCTGGACCTTGGCAGCGGGGGCCCCAGATACGCAGTATTTT. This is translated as CASSWTLAAGAPDTQYF.